This T cell receptor beta chain was observed in a study of vaccination and CD4 T cells after COVID-19. CDR3 length: 14 amino acids. The germline gives CDR1 LNHDA, CDR2 SQIVND (reference sequence). V was trimmed by 4 bases and J by 4 bases, leaving 12 bases between them. Concerning this clonotype: The antigen remains unidentified.

Sequencing of DNA taken from cultured CD4+ T cells relied on the Oncomine TCR Beta short-read assay. TCRdb re-called the PCR reads with MiXCR, one entry per CDR3 protein. The sample gives roughly 16,000 distinct CDR3 sequences, approximately 54% of which show up once; about 9.9% is in the top ten. The sample's treatment: roughly ten-day PBMC culture with coronavirus spike peptide pools or control peptides (ViraFEST assay). V is TRBV19 and J is TRBJ2-3; the D is unclear. Material for sequencing was CD4+ T cells from blood, cultured in vitro. The source is a human donor who had recovered from COVID-19. The CDR3 region is CASSTNSVPDTQYF. CDR3 bases: TGTGCCAGTAGTACTAATTCCGTCCCAGATACGCAGTATTTT.